Listed here is a single TCR beta chain. Its antigen remains unidentified. The source of the sample is a study of post-analysis software for immune sequencing data. The germline V gene has CDR1 SGHTA and CDR2 FQGNSA. With 5 bases removed from V and 3 bases from J, the gap between germline ends came to 13 bases. The CDR3 length is 14 residues. Libraries were made from TCR beta cDNA, and they carried unique molecular identifiers. Out of about 0.9 to 10 million T cells, roughly 0.5 million cDNA molecules were generated. TCRdb itself ran the PCR reads through MiXCR, one entry per CDR3 protein. The sample lists hundreds of thousands of distinct CDR3 sequences; around 34% were seen once. Study-level findings and limits: Multiple sclerosis patients had significantly lower normalized Chao1 diversity than controls. Relative to controls, patients had several TRBV segments at higher frequency, with TRBV5-6, TRBV5-1 and TRBV20-1 among these.

This chain connects TRBV7-2 to TRBJ1-2; no definite D call. The receptor comes from a girl aged 5-17 years with multiple sclerosis. The specimen sequenced was blood. The CDR3 DNA sequence: TGTGCCAGCAGCCGGGTACAGACGGACTATGGCTACACCTTC. Its protein is CASSRVQTDYGYTF.